This is a list of T cell receptor beta chains from one sample in a study of T cell changes during pregnancy in multiple sclerosis. The data were produced by immunoSEQ multiplex PCR, yet TCRdb's version contains in-frame clones alone and is incomplete. This repertoire shows 50,000 to 70,000 clones, 80% to 95% found once; its top ten account for under 0.95%. Sample: peripheral blood, taken in the first trimester of pregnancy. These receptors were collected from a female donor with multiple sclerosis, enrolled in a pregnancy study. Each CDR3 is given with its conserved first and last residue. Each record gives: J gene, clone size, V gene, D gene, CDR3 DNA, CDR3 protein. D genes are given only for firm matches. Only part of the rows carry a size: once, few, many, or a class if the clone is expanded.

J: TRBJ1-4
size: NA
V: TRBV5-1
D: TRBD1
DNA: TGCGCCAGCAGCTTGGCCGGGACAGGGGGCGCGTCTAATGAAAAACTGTTTTTT
CDR3: CASSLAGTGGASNEKLFF

J: TRBJ2-7
size: NA
V: TRBV29-1
D: NA
DNA: TGCAGCGCTAGAGACAGCTCCTACGAGCAGTACTTC
CDR3: CSARDSSYEQYF

J: TRBJ1-4
size: NA
V: TRBV25-1
D: TRBD1
DNA: TGTGCCAGCAGTGGGACAGGGTTTAGTGAAAAACTGTTTTTT
CDR3: CASSGTGFSEKLFF

J: TRBJ1-2
size: NA
V: TRBV14
D: NA
DNA: TGTGCCAGCAGCCAAGATTGGCCCGTGGGCCTCCGAAACTATGGCTACACCTTC
CDR3: CASSQDWPVGLRNYGYTF

J: TRBJ1-1
size: NA
V: TRBV6-6
D: NA
DNA: TGTGCCAGCAGGTACGGGGGGACCCTAGACACTGAAGCTTTCTTT
CDR3: CASRYGGTLDTEAFF

J: TRBJ2-7
size: NA
V: TRBV7-9
D: TRBD1
DNA: TGTGCCAGCACCGTGGCAGGGGGATCTAACGAGCAGTACTTC
CDR3: CASTVAGGSNEQYF

J: TRBJ1-6
size: NA
V: TRBV11-2
D: NA
DNA: TGTGCCAGCAGCTTAGATCACAGGAAGGCCTTATATAATTCACCCCTCCACTTT
CDR3: CASSLDHRKALYNSPLHF

J: TRBJ1-1
size: NA
V: TRBV29-1
D: NA
DNA: TGCAGCGTCGGTGGTGGCACTGAAGCTTTCTTT
CDR3: CSVGGGTEAFF

J: TRBJ1-5
size: NA
V: TRBV27
D: TRBD1
DNA: TGTGCCAGCAGTACGAGGACAGGGGGCGCTGGGCAGCCCCAGCATTTT
CDR3: CASSTRTGGAGQPQHF

J: TRBJ1-5
size: NA
V: TRBV29-1
D: TRBD1
DNA: TGCAGCGTAAGCGGACAGGGCCCAAATCAGCCCCAGCATTTT
CDR3: CSVSGQGPNQPQHF

J: TRBJ1-3
size: NA
V: TRBV7-6
D: TRBD1
DNA: TGTGCCAGCGGGGACAGAAGATACTCTGGAAACACCATATATTTT
CDR3: CASGDRRYSGNTIYF

J: TRBJ1-4
size: NA
V: TRBV30
D: NA
DNA: TGTGCCTGGAGTGTAGGGGGGGGCGATGAAAAACTGTTTTTT
CDR3: CAWSVGGGDEKLFF

J: TRBJ1-1
size: NA
V: TRBV6-5
D: NA
DNA: TGTGCCAGCAGTTACTCAAGGGGGGGTACTGAAGCTTTCTTT
CDR3: CASSYSRGGTEAFF

J: TRBJ2-1
size: NA
V: TRBV9
D: TRBD2
DNA: TGTGCCAGCAGCCCATCGGGACTAGGGGGCAATGAGCAGTTCTTC
CDR3: CASSPSGLGGNEQFF

J: TRBJ2-1
size: NA
V: TRBV9
D: NA
DNA: TGTGCCAGCAGCGAATCAGGGGATCGGGTTGAACACGGGGAGCAGTTCTTC
CDR3: CASSESGDRVEHGEQFF

J: TRBJ1-2
size: NA
V: TRBV6-5
D: NA
DNA: TGTGCCAGCAGTTACTCGTCAGGGGTAAAGGGCTACACCTTC
CDR3: CASSYSSGVKGYTF

J: TRBJ2-3
size: NA
V: TRBV6-4
D: TRBD2
DNA: TGTGCCAGCAGTGCCAGCGGGGGGTCGACAGATACGCAGTATTTT
CDR3: CASSASGGSTDTQYF

J: TRBJ1-2
size: NA
V: TRBV5-1
D: TRBD1
DNA: TGCGCCAGCAGTTCTTCCGGGACAGGGAACTATGGCTACACCTTC
CDR3: CASSSSGTGNYGYTF

J: TRBJ2-7
size: NA
V: TRBV27
D: TRBD1
DNA: TGTGCCAGCAGTTTTAACAGGGGAAATGTCCCTACGACCCCGCTACCTTACGAGCAGTACTTC
CDR3: CASSFNRGNVPTTPLPYEQYF

J: TRBJ2-2
size: NA
V: TRBV9
D: TRBD1
DNA: TGTGCCAGCAGCGTAGCGACAGGGCTTGGCGGGGAGCTGTTTTTT
CDR3: CASSVATGLGGELFF

J: TRBJ1-1
size: NA
V: TRBV29-1
D: NA
DNA: TGCAGCGTTGCACAGGGCGGTGAAGCTTTCTTT
CDR3: CSVAQGGEAFF

J: TRBJ2-7
size: NA
V: TRBV14
D: NA
DNA: TGTGCCAGCAGCCAAGACTTCTACGAGCAGTACTTC
CDR3: CASSQDFYEQYF

J: TRBJ1-2
size: NA
V: TRBV29-1
D: NA
DNA: TGCAGCGTCAGGCCGGCTTATGGCTACACCTTC
CDR3: CSVRPAYGYTF

J: TRBJ2-3
size: NA
V: TRBV5-1
D: TRBD2
DNA: TGCGCCAGCAGCTTGGTACCTAGCGGAGGCACAGATACGCAGTATTTT
CDR3: CASSLVPSGGTDTQYF

J: TRBJ2-1
size: NA
V: TRBV9
D: TRBD2
DNA: TGTGCCAGCAGCTATGGGGGGGACAATGAGCAGTTCTTC
CDR3: CASSYGGDNEQFF

J: TRBJ2-3
size: once
V: TRBV6-5
D: TRBD2
DNA: TGTGCCAGCAGTTACTCAAGGCGGGGGGGAACAGATACGCAGTATTTT
CDR3: CASSYSRRGGTDTQYF

J: TRBJ2-7
size: NA
V: TRBV11-2
D: TRBD1
DNA: TGTGCCAGCAGCGAGGGTAGAACAGGGGTCGAGGAGCAGTACTTC
CDR3: CASSEGRTGVEEQYF

J: TRBJ2-3
size: NA
V: TRBV6-4
D: TRBD2
DNA: TGTGCCAGCAGTGACTCGGGGACTAGCGGGGGGGGCACAGATACGCAGTATTTT
CDR3: CASSDSGTSGGGTDTQYF

J: TRBJ2-3
size: NA
V: TRBV7-6
D: NA
DNA: TGTGCCAGCAGCTTAGGGACTAACACAGATACGCAGTATTTT
CDR3: CASSLGTNTDTQYF

J: TRBJ2-1
size: NA
V: TRBV5-6
D: NA
DNA: TGTGCCAGCAGCTTAACAGGGTTGGGTGAGCAGTTCTTC
CDR3: CASSLTGLGEQFF

J: TRBJ2-3
size: NA
V: TRBV5-1
D: TRBD1
DNA: TGCGCCAGCTCAGGGACAGTGACTAGCACAGATACGCAGTATTTT
CDR3: CASSGTVTSTDTQYF

J: TRBJ2-1
size: NA
V: TRBV5-4
D: TRBD2
DNA: TGTGCCAGCAGCTGGACTAGCGCGAACAATGAGCAGTTCTTC
CDR3: CASSWTSANNEQFF

J: TRBJ2-5
size: NA
V: TRBV6-6
D: TRBD2
DNA: TGTGCCAGCAGTTTTTTAGCGGGGCAAGAGACCCAGTACTTC
CDR3: CASSFLAGQETQYF